A single sample gave rise to the 10 T cell receptor beta chains below, sequenced in a study of response to subunit inactivated influenza vaccine. A single record per CDR3 protein comes from TCRdb applying MiXCR to the RT-PCR reads. The sample consists of 200,000 to 250,000 distinct CDR3 sequences, 9.5% to 15% of them appearing once. Source: non-naive T cells sorted from PBMCs, taken 14 to 15 days before vaccination. These receptor sequences come from a middle-aged man who received an inactivated influenza vaccine.

The chain couples TRBV9 to TRBJ2-5, with D possibly being TRBD1 or TRBD2 (6 bases each). This CDR3 region has 15 residues. V lost 3 bases and J 4 bases, leaving 16 bases between the germline ends. The V gene's germline CDR1 is SGDLS and CDR2 YYNGEE. This CDR3 is CASSASTGAGETQYF. The CDR3 DNA reads as TGTGCCAGCAGCGCCTCGACAGGAGCGGGAGAGACCCAGTACTTC.

This clonotype was observed many times. This chain connects TRBV20-1 to TRBJ1-6, with a tentative D call TRBD1 (6 bases). The V end was cut by 3 bases, the J end by 5 bases, with 11 bases between. The CDR3 totals 14 residues. In germline, CDR1 is DFQATT, CDR2 SNEGSKA (reference sequence). The DNA for the CDR3 is TGCAGTGCTAGGAGGGGGGTTGATAATTCACCCCTCCACTTT. Encoded protein: CSARRGVDNSPLHF.

The table lists this clonotype with many counts. The chain recombines TRBV7-2 with TRBJ2-7; D might be TRBD2 (7 bases). Deletions cut 6 bases from V and 1 base from J, with 19 bases between. Looked up from germline, CDR1 is SGHTA and CDR2 is FQGNSA. This CDR3 contains 16 residues. In DNA form, the CDR3 reads TGTGCCAGCAGAGGGGGGGGGACTGACTTATCCTACGAGCAGTACTTC. This translates into CASRGGGTDLSYEQYF.

This clonotype was counted between two and nine times. In nucleotides, the CDR3 is TGCGCCAGCAGCTTGGCTGCAGCCTCCCAGGGGGAGACCCAGTACTTC. Its translation: CASSLAAASQGETQYF. The chain links TRBV5-1 to TRBJ2-5; the D gene is possibly TRBD1 (6 bases). CDR3 length equals 16 residues. Trimming took off 0 bases at V and 5 bases at J, with 17 bases between the two ends. CDR1 SGHRS and CDR2 YFSETQ come from the germline V gene.

The chain has TRBV7-6 and TRBJ2-7, with D unclear. This CDR3 is built from 13 residues. Germline assignment: CDR1 SGHVS and CDR2 FNYEAQ. The V end was cut by 1 base, the J end by 3 bases, with 7 bases between. The CDR3: CASSLESSYEQYF. The CDR3 DNA reads as TGTGCCAGCAGCTTAGAATCGAGCTACGAGCAGTACTTC.

This rearrangement joins TRBV20-1 to TRBJ2-1; D might be TRBD1 (6 bases). The length of the CDR3 is 14 residues. Germline CDR1 reads DFQATT; CDR2 reads SNEGSKA (reference sequence). V lost 3 bases, J lost 4 bases, and 13 bases lay in between. The CDR3 nucleotides are TGCAGTGCTAGGGGGCAGGGGATTTACAATGAGCAGTTCTTC. It codes for CSARGQGIYNEQFF.

This clonotype occurred once. A much larger clone differs from this one at a single base, so this may be a read error. This chain joins TRBV12-3 or TRBV12-4 and TRBJ2-3, with D perhaps given as TRBD1 or TRBD2 (6 bases each). This CDR3 contains 16 residues. V gave up 3 bases and J gave up 1 base, with 14 bases separating them. CDR3 residues: CASSFGWGARTDTQYF. The CDR3 bases are TGTGCCAGCAGTTTCGGGTGGGGGGCTCGCACAGATACGCAGTATTTT.

This clonotype has just a few counts. The chain uses TRBV11-2 and TRBJ2-7; TRBD2 aligns across 8 bases. Germline V lookup: CDR1 SGHAT, CDR2 FQNNGV. CDR3 length: 15 amino acids. Germline trimming cut 6 bases from V and 3 bases from J; bases unmatched to any gene: 10. Here the CDR3 DNA reads TGTGCCAGCAGGGGGGTTAGCGGGAACCACTACGAGCAGTACTTC. As protein: CASRGVSGNHYEQYF.

The rearrangement links TRBV5-1 to TRBJ2-3, with TRBD1 matching over 9 bases. The germline V gene has CDR1 SGHRS and CDR2 YFSETQ. Trimming removed 4 bases from V and 2 bases from J; junction bases left unmatched: 8. The CDR3 totals 16 residues. CDR3 loop: CASSPGGQGSTDTQYF. CDR3 sequence (DNA): TGCGCCAGCAGCCCCGGAGGACAGGGGTCCACAGATACGCAGTATTTT.

This clonotype occurred many times. The rearrangement links TRBV5-1 to TRBJ2-7, with TRBD1 matching 10 bases. Germline V gene data show CDR1 as SGHRS and CDR2 as YFSETQ. The length of the CDR3 is 15 residues. Losses at the gene ends were 3 bases for V and 9 bases for J; bases not matched to a gene: 12. CDR3 coding DNA: TGCGCCAGCAGCTCCTCGGGACAGGGGCCCGTTGTGCAGTACTTC. Translating it yields CASSSSGQGPVVQYF.